These T cell receptor beta chains were read from a single sample in a study of T cells in Graves' hyperthyroidism and ophthalmopathy. TCRdb analysed the multiplex PCR reads with MiXCR anew, one entry per CDR3 protein. The sample consists of about 360,000 distinct CDR3 sequences, 15% to 17% of them appearing once. The source material was blood. The receptors here all came from a woman aged 18-29 years with Graves' hyperthyroidism that later progressed to Graves' ophthalmopathy. Both conserved end residues are part of each CDR3. The D gene is left open where the match is weak. Some rows have no size entry. The others give once, few or many, or a class for an expanded clone.

abundance: many; j_gene: TRBJ2-6; v_gene: TRBV6-2/TRBV6-3; d_gene: NA; CDR3aa: CASSNRPGGANVLTF; CDR3nt: TGTGCCAGCAGTAATCGCCCCGGAGGGGCCAACGTCCTGACTTTC
abundance: many; j_gene: TRBJ1-1; v_gene: TRBV27; d_gene: NA; CDR3aa: CASSLLAEAKAFF; CDR3nt: TGTGCCAGCAGTTTATTAGCGGAGGCGAAAGCTTTCTTT
abundance: few; j_gene: TRBJ1-5; v_gene: TRBV28; d_gene: TRBD1; CDR3aa: CASSSLRDRGLGSNQPQHF; CDR3nt: TGTGCCAGCAGTTCCTTACGCGACAGGGGGCTGGGGAGCAATCAGCCCCAGCATTTT
abundance: many; j_gene: TRBJ2-1; v_gene: TRBV5-1; d_gene: NA; CDR3aa: CASLPGGGGFDYNEQFF; CDR3nt: TGCGCCAGCTTACCCGGTGGCGGCGGGTTCGACTACAATGAGCAGTTCTTC
abundance: many; j_gene: TRBJ2-7; v_gene: TRBV7-2; d_gene: NA; CDR3aa: CASSVLYEQYF; CDR3nt: TGTGCCAGCAGCGTACTATACGAGCAGTACTTC
abundance: NA; j_gene: TRBJ2-1; v_gene: TRBV15; d_gene: NA; CDR3aa: CATSRDRGRANEQFF; CDR3nt: TGTGCCACCAGCAGAGATAGGGGGAGGGCGAATGAGCAGTTCTTC
abundance: NA; j_gene: TRBJ2-4; v_gene: TRBV12-3/TRBV12-4; d_gene: NA; CDR3aa: CASSLGSGSGPSLAKNIQYF; CDR3nt: TGTGCCAGCAGTTTGGGGTCGGGTAGCGGCCCCTCCCTAGCCAAAAACATTCAGTACTTC
abundance: many; j_gene: TRBJ2-7; v_gene: TRBV13; d_gene: TRBD2; CDR3aa: CASSLEGLAGGPAPEQYF; CDR3nt: TGTGCCAGCAGCTTAGAGGGACTAGCGGGAGGCCCCGCCCCCGAGCAGTACTTC
abundance: many; j_gene: TRBJ2-2; v_gene: TRBV20-1; d_gene: NA; CDR3aa: CSARGVGTGELFF; CDR3nt: TGCAGTGCTAGGGGGGTCGGCACCGGGGAGCTGTTTTTT
abundance: many; j_gene: TRBJ2-3; v_gene: TRBV11-3; d_gene: NA; CDR3aa: CASSLDRSFKDTQYF; CDR3nt: TGTGCCAGCAGCTTAGATCGTTCATTCAAGGATACGCAGTATTTT
abundance: NA; j_gene: TRBJ2-3; v_gene: TRBV28; d_gene: TRBD2; CDR3aa: CASSLQPSGRWTDTQYF; CDR3nt: TGTGCCAGCAGTTTACAACCGAGCGGGAGATGGACAGATACGCAGTATTTT
abundance: few; j_gene: TRBJ2-1; v_gene: TRBV7-6; d_gene: TRBD2; CDR3aa: CASSVGAPSGSSYNEQFF; CDR3nt: TGTGCCAGCAGCGTAGGGGCGCCTAGCGGGAGCTCCTACAATGAGCAGTTCTTC
abundance: many; j_gene: TRBJ2-2; v_gene: TRBV24-1; d_gene: NA; CDR3aa: CATSDSALHTGELFF; CDR3nt: TGTGCCACCAGTGATTCTGCGTTACACACCGGGGAGCTGTTTTTT
abundance: NA; j_gene: TRBJ1-1; v_gene: TRBV28; d_gene: TRBD1; CDR3aa: CASTPDRAHTEAFF; CDR3nt: TGTGCCAGCACCCCGGACAGGGCACACACTGAAGCTTTCTTT
abundance: many; j_gene: TRBJ2-1; v_gene: TRBV20-1; d_gene: NA; CDR3aa: CSASREWDEQFF; CDR3nt: TGCAGTGCTAGTCGGGAGTGGGATGAGCAGTTCTTC
abundance: few; j_gene: TRBJ1-6; v_gene: TRBV20-1; d_gene: NA; CDR3aa: CSANLPGGRANSPLHF; CDR3nt: TGCAGTGCTAACCTACCCGGGGGGAGGGCGAATTCACCCCTCCACTTT
abundance: few; j_gene: TRBJ2-7; v_gene: TRBV6-7; d_gene: TRBD2; CDR3aa: CASSYPGLAASSYEQYF; CDR3nt: TGTGCCAGCAGTTACCCTGGACTAGCGGCTAGCTCCTACGAGCAGTACTTC
abundance: NA; j_gene: TRBJ2-1; v_gene: TRBV3-1; d_gene: NA; CDR3aa: CASSQALTWMDEQFF; CDR3nt: TGTGCCAGCAGCCAAGCCCTGACTTGGATGGATGAGCAGTTCTTC
abundance: NA; j_gene: TRBJ2-3; v_gene: TRBV6-1; d_gene: NA; CDR3aa: CASSPSGGSGGTDTQYF; CDR3nt: TGTGCCAGCAGCCCTTCAGGGGGAAGCGGGGGCACAGATACGCAGTATTTT
abundance: many; j_gene: TRBJ1-5; v_gene: TRBV7-9; d_gene: NA; CDR3aa: CATATSNQPQHF; CDR3nt: TGTGCCACCGCGACCAGCAATCAGCCCCAGCATTTT
abundance: many; j_gene: TRBJ2-1; v_gene: TRBV28; d_gene: TRBD1; CDR3aa: CASSWDRGYNEQFF; CDR3nt: TGTGCCAGCAGTTGGGACAGGGGTTACAATGAGCAGTTCTTC
abundance: NA; j_gene: TRBJ1-5; v_gene: TRBV5-1; d_gene: TRBD1; CDR3aa: CASSLGGQGGEPQHF; CDR3nt: TGCGCCAGCAGCTTGGGGGGACAGGGGGGGGAGCCCCAGCATTTT
abundance: NA; j_gene: TRBJ2-1; v_gene: TRBV7-3; d_gene: TRBD2; CDR3aa: CASSSIAGHYNEQFF; CDR3nt: TGTGCCAGCAGCTCTATAGCGGGTCACTACAATGAGCAGTTCTTC
abundance: many; j_gene: TRBJ2-7; v_gene: TRBV3-1; d_gene: NA; CDR3aa: CASSHWLGKDDDKYEQYF; CDR3nt: TGTGCCAGCAGCCATTGGTTGGGGAAAGACGATGATAAATACGAGCAGTACTTC
abundance: many; j_gene: TRBJ1-1; v_gene: TRBV28; d_gene: NA; CDR3aa: CASGSLNTEAFF; CDR3nt: TGTGCCAGCGGCAGCTTGAACACTGAAGCTTTCTTT
abundance: NA; j_gene: TRBJ2-3; v_gene: TRBV6-2/TRBV6-3; d_gene: NA; CDR3aa: CASSWRDTQYF; CDR3nt: TGTGCCAGCAGCTGGAGAGATACGCAGTATTTT